This passage covers 20 T cell receptor beta chains from one sample sequenced in a study of T cells in women clearing cervical HPV infection (dated by TCRdb to the late 2010s). Library construction relied on the immunoSEQ multiplex PCR assay. Drawn from immuneACCESS, this table holds only the in-frame rearrangements with V and J called that TCRdb kept. Clones are partly lost; checked studies trace under half to an unresolved V gene and leave the rest unexplained. The sample table on file contains about 29,000 clones. Together, the top ten hold approximately 3% of the sample. The sample consisted of blood buffy coat. Every receptor here comes from a woman aged 18 to 75 with a cervical HPV16 infection that either progressed to CIN3+ or cleared (not recorded which).

Comment on this clone: The CDR3 end falls 3 residues outside the read, so it is completed with the germline J gene. The chain combines TRBV20-1 with TRBJ2-7, with 14 bases lining up with TRBD2. V lost 6 bases and J lost 4; bases outside the gene matches: 5. This CDR3 contains 14 residues. Germline V gene data show CDR1 as DFQATT and CDR2 as SNEGSKA (reference sequence). The sequenced CDR3 bases are TGCAGTGCAACCGGGACTAGCGGGAGTTACGAG. As protein: CSATGTSGSYE. The entire CDR3 protein reads CSATGTSGSYEQYF.

Of note for this clone: The read finishes 3 residues shy of the CDR3 end, and the germline J gene is used to complete it. This rearrangement joins TRBV7-8 to TRBJ2-3; TRBD1 or TRBD2 may be the D gene (5 bases each). V was pared by 6 bases and J by 1 base, with 17 bases between. The CDR3 is 16 residues long. CDR1 and CDR2 (germline): SGHVS, FQNEAQ. The sequenced part of the CDR3 DNA is TGTGCCAGCAGTTATGAGGGGCCGGGCGGCACAGATACG. Amino acid sequence: CASSYEGPGGTDT. The whole CDR3 reads CASSYEGPGGTDTQYF.

Regarding this clone: The observed sequence ends 3 residues before the CDR3 terminus, with the missing tail filled in from the germline J gene. The genes are TRBV4-1 and TRBJ1-2; no clear D. Germline V gene lookup returns CDR1 MGHRA and CDR2 YSYEKL. The CDR3 totals 13 residues. The CDR3 sequence is CASSHGTEWGYTF. The part of the CDR3 DNA that was read is TGCGCCAGCAGCCACGGTACCGAGTGGGGC.

In the case of this clone: The observed sequence ends 3 residues before the CDR3 terminus, with the missing tail filled in from the germline J gene. V usage is TRBV19 and J usage is TRBJ2-6; TRBD1 is a possible D gene (6 bases). The CDR3 contains 15 residues. Germline CDR1 reads LNHDA; CDR2 reads SQIVND (reference sequence). Trimming stripped 6 bases from V and 4 bases from J, with 13 bases between. The CDR3 protein is CASSAGTIGANVLTF. The sequenced part of the CDR3 DNA is TGTGCCAGTAGCGCCGGGACAATCGGGGCCAACGTC.

Comment on this clone: The CDR3 is cut off 3 residues early in the read; its end comes from the germline J gene. The chain carries TRBV6-4 and TRBJ2-1; 11 bases fit TRBD2. There are 15 residues in the CDR3. Germline CDR1 reads MRHNA; CDR2 reads SNTAGT. The ends lost 0 bases at V and 6 bases at J; junction bases unmatched: 1. The sequenced CDR3 bases are TGTGCCAGCAGTGACTCTAGCGGGGGGGCCAATGAG. Translating gives CASSDSSGGANE. The full-length CDR3 reads as CASSDSSGGANEQFF.

Remarks on this clone: From the germline J gene comes the end of the CDR3, since the read stops 3 residues before it. V and J are TRBV19 and TRBJ1-3, with TRBD1 identical over 8 bases. V lost 5 bases to trimming and J lost 7 bases; unmatched junction nucleotides: 13. CDR3 length equals 16 residues. Per germline, CDR1 LNHDA and CDR2 SQIVND (reference sequence). The CDR3 bases that were read are TGTGCCAGTAGTCTATCAGGGCAGGGGGCTTGCAACACC. It specifies CASSLSGQGACNT. The CDR3 in full is CASSLSGQGACNTIYF. The full variable domain, its missing parts supplied by reference TRBV19 and TRBJ1-3, is DGGITQSPKYLFRKEGQNVTLSCEQNLNHDAMYWYRQDPGQGLRLIYYSQIVNDFQKGDIAEGYSVSREKKESFPLTVTSAQKNPTAFYLCASSLSGQGACNTIYFGEGSWLTVV.

As regards this clone: The read ends 3 residues shy of where the CDR3 ends; the end is completed using the germline J gene. This chain links TRBV19 with TRBJ1-5; D gene uncertain. The CDR3 runs 15 residues. Germline V gene sequence: CDR1 LNHDA, CDR2 SQIVND (reference sequence). The germline V and J ends were trimmed by 0 bases and 5 bases, with 11 bases remaining between them. The CDR3 DNA, read in part, is TGTGCCAGTAGTATAGAAAAAGCGTCCTATCAGCCC. It encodes CASSIEKASYQP. The whole CDR3 is CASSIEKASYQPQHF.

Of note for this clone: The read gets to within 3 residues of the CDR3 end, and the germline J gene fills in the rest. The J gene is TRBJ1-3, the V gene TRBV6-2 or TRBV6-3, with 9 bases that match TRBD1. The CDR3 consists of 15 residues. From germline, CDR1 is MNHEY and CDR2 SVGEGT. V lost 5 bases and J lost 4; bases outside the gene matches: 6. CDR3 DNA, as far as it was read: TGTGCCAGCAGTCCTACAGGGGGCTGGGGAAACACC. Its translation: CASSPTGGWGNT. From start to end, the CDR3 is CASSPTGGWGNTIYF.

A remark on this clone: The read gets to within 3 residues of the CDR3 end, and the germline J gene fills in the rest. The chain recombines TRBV29-1 with TRBJ2-4; perhaps TRBD1 as D (5 bases). Germline CDR1 SQVTM, CDR2 ANQGSEA. The CDR3 consists of 13 residues. V was shortened by 4 bases and J by 7 bases, with 14 bases between the two germline ends. Partial CDR3 DNA: TGCAGCGTTGGCACAGCCCCAGGGAACATT. This translates into CSVGTAPGNI. In full, the CDR3 reads CSVGTAPGNIQYF.

The CDR3 bases that were read are TGTGCCAGCAGCTTCGGGACTAGCGGGGGGGGTTCTGAG. Its protein product is CASSFGTSGGGSE. The full CDR3 is CASSFGTSGGGSEQFF. The chain links TRBV13 to TRBJ2-1, with 16 bases lining up with TRBD2. The read is 3 residues too short to cover the CDR3 end, so that end is filled in from the germline J gene. This CDR3 has 16 amino acids. Germline V lookup: CDR1 PRHDT, CDR2 FYEKMQ (reference sequence). V was pared by 3 bases and J by 9 bases, with 5 bases of the junction left unmatched.

With respect to this clone: Read sequence stops 3 residues before the CDR3 end, and the germline J gene provides the missing end. V gene TRBV5-1 combines with J gene TRBJ1-4, with TRBD1 identical over 7 bases. The CDR3 consists of 13 residues. Germline V gives CDR1 SGHRS, CDR2 YFSETQ. The junction had 5 bases not matched to a gene; V was cut back by 5 bases and J by 7 bases. The sequenced CDR3 bases are TGCGCCAGCAGAGATGGGACAGCTGAAAAA. Amino acids: CASRDGTAEK. The full CDR3 sequence reads CASRDGTAEKLFF. Filled out from reference TRBV5-1 and TRBJ1-4, the complete variable domain reads KAGVTQTPRYLIKTRGQQVTLSCSPISGHRSVSWYQQTPGQGLQFLFEYFSETQRNKGNFPGRFSGRQFSNSRSEMNVSTLELGDSALYLCASRDGTAEKLFFGSGTQLSVL.

Turning to this clone: The CDR3 is cut off 3 residues early in the read; its end comes from the germline J gene. This same CDR3 is encoded by further DNA sequences in the sample. The chain joins TRBV7-9 to TRBJ2-7; D remains unclear. Looked up from germline, CDR1 is SEHNR and CDR2 is FQNEAQ (reference sequence). Trimming cost V 4 bases and J 4 bases, with 5 bases left between them. The CDR3 sequence is 11 residues long. Incomplete CDR3 DNA: TGTGCCAGCAGCTCCGCGTACGAG. This codes for CASSSAYE. The whole CDR3 region reads CASSSAYEQYF.

About this clone itself: The CDR3 end is not reached by the read, which stops 3 residues before it; the germline J gene fills it in. V usage is TRBV19 and J usage is TRBJ2-3; TRBD2 matches at 16 bases. This CDR3 spans 18 amino acids. J was trimmed by 5 bases and V by 4 bases; bases with no gene match: 9. Germline V lookup: CDR1 LNHDA, CDR2 SQIVND (reference sequence). The CDR3: CASSTGGLAGGPLDTQYF. The CDR3 DNA, read in part, is TGTGCCAGTAGTACAGGGGGACTAGCGGGGGGGCCGTTAGATACG.

Note on this clone: The read falls 3 residues short of the CDR3 end, and the missing part is taken from the germline J gene. The chain is built from TRBV5-1 and TRBJ2-2; the match to TRBD1 covers 10 bases. This CDR3 spans 15 amino acids. The V gene's germline CDR1 is SGHRS and CDR2 YFSETQ. J was trimmed by 6 bases and V by 2 bases; bases with no gene match: 4. This chain's CDR3 is CASSFGTGVAGELFF. The sequenced CDR3 bases are TGCGCCAGCAGCTTCGGGACAGGGGTGGCCGGGGAG. Full variable domain (outside the CDR3, taken from reference TRBV5-1 and TRBJ2-2): KAGVTQTPRYLIKTRGQQVTLSCSPISGHRSVSWYQQTPGQGLQFLFEYFSETQRNKGNFPGRFSGRQFSNSRSEMNVSTLELGDSALYLCASSFGTGVAGELFFGEGSRLTVL.

Comments on this clone: The read finishes 3 residues shy of the CDR3 end, and the germline J gene is used to complete it. The chain joins TRBV5-6 to TRBJ1-1; a possible D gene is TRBD1 (5 bases). Trimming took 2 bases from V and 4 from J, leaving 9 bases between them. Germline V CDR1 and CDR2: SGHDT, YYEEEE. CDR3 length: 13 amino acids. CDR3 region: CASSFRGSTEAFF. CDR3 DNA, as far as it was read: TGTGCCAGCAGCTTCCGGGGGAGCACTGAA.

In regard to this clone: The DNA ends 3 residues before the CDR3 does, and the rest of the CDR3 is filled in from the germline J gene. This chain joins TRBV12-3 or TRBV12-4 and TRBJ2-7; perhaps TRBD1 as D (5 bases). The CDR3 runs 12 residues. The V end was cut by 6 bases, the J end by 3 bases, with 9 bases between. The CDR3 DNA, read in part, is TGTGCCAGCAGCACTACAGGCTACGAG. Its translation: CASSTTGYE. The whole CDR3 reads CASSTTGYEQYF.

As to this clone: The sequence runs out 3 residues before the end of the CDR3; the remainder is reconstructed from the germline J gene. This chain uses TRBV30 with TRBJ1-3; D gene unclear. The CDR3 loop spans 15 amino acids. V lost 4 bases and J 0 bases, leaving 13 bases between the germline ends. Germline V gives CDR1 GTSNPN, CDR2 SVGIG (reference sequence). The CDR3 region is CAWTKFRSSGNTIYF. CDR3 DNA (partial): TGTGCCTGGACCAAATTTCGGTCCTCTGGAAACACC.

Details on this clone: The sequence runs out 3 residues before the end of the CDR3; the remainder is reconstructed from the germline J gene. The J gene is TRBJ1-3, the V gene TRBV18; the D gene is possibly TRBD1 (5 bases). Per germline, CDR1 KGHSH and CDR2 LQKENI. CDR3 size: 17 residues. Deletions cut 5 bases from V and 0 bases from J, with 17 bases between. Incomplete CDR3 DNA: TGTGCCAGCTCATCAAAACCGGCAGGGAACTCTGGAAACACC. Its protein is CASSSKPAGNSGNT. The CDR3 as a whole reads CASSSKPAGNSGNTIYF.

Turning to this clone: The CDR3 goes on 3 residues after the read ends, and that part is filled in from the germline J gene. This rearrangement joins TRBV29-1 to TRBJ2-3; D is ambiguous. Germline V CDR1 and CDR2: SQVTM, ANQGSEA. Trimming shortened V by 1 base and J by 6 bases, and 17 bases separated the two germline ends. This CDR3 region has 15 residues. CDR3 DNA (partial): TGCAGCGTTGAAGGGCTTGGTTCCGCCGGGGATACG. Residues: CSVEGLGSAGDT. The complete CDR3 protein is CSVEGLGSAGDTQYF.

About this clone: The read falls 3 residues short of the CDR3 end, and the missing part is taken from the germline J gene. J is TRBJ1-1 and V is TRBV20-1; 10 bases map to TRBD1. Germline CDR1 reads DFQATT; CDR2 reads SNEGSKA (reference sequence). This CDR3 contains 14 residues. The trim removed 0 bases at V and 5 bases at J, leaving 3 bases unmatched. This CDR3 is CSAREGGQGTEAFF. The part of the CDR3 DNA that was read is TGCAGTGCTAGAGAGGGGGGACAGGGGACTGAA.